The source of this T cell receptor beta chain is a study of low-dose radiotherapy and immunotherapy resistance in tumors. This clonotype was detected many times. Time point in this sample: before trial treatment. All of the donors were given nivolumab, ipilimumab, aspirin, low-dose cyclophosphamide and low-dose radiotherapy as part of RACIN, a single-arm trial. Gene-specific TRAV and TRBV primers were used for first-strand cDNA, covering alpha and beta chains. It was with a constant-region primer and a V-primer adapter that TCRs were amplified over roughly 19 PCR cycles. Each CDR3 protein is one row after TCRdb ran MiXCR on the reads. In the table there are 59,000 or so distinct CDR3 sequences, approximately 26% of which are singletons. J gave up 1 base and V 5 bases, and 7 bases lay outside the gene matches. Per the germline V gene, CDR1 is MNHEY and CDR2 is SVGAGI. This CDR3 spans 15 amino acids.

The chain combines TRBV6-5 with TRBJ1-1, with 7 positions matching TRBD1. This TCR was sampled from a male donor with rectosigmoid adenocarcinoma. The sample here was PBMCs, taken before treatment. The CDR3 sequence is CASSQDNRGNTEAFF. The CDR3 region has the DNA TGTGCCAGCAGTCAAGATAACAGGGGGAACACTGAAGCTTTCTTT.